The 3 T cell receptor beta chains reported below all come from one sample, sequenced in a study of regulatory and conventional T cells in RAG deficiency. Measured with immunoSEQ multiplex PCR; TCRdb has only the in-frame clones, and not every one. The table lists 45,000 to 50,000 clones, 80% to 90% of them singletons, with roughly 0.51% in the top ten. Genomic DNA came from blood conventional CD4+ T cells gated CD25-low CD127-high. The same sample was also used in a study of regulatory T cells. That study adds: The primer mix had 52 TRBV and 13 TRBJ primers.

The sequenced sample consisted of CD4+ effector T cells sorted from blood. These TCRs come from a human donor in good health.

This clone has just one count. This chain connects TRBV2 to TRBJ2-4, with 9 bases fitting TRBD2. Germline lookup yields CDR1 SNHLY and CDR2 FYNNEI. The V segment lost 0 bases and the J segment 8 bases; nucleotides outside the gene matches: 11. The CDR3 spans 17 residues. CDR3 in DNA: TGTGCCAGCAGTGAAGCGCTAGTCGCGGGGGGGCGGGACATTCAGTACTTC. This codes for CASSEALVAGGRDIQYF. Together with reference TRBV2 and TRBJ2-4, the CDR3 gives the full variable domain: EPEVTQTPSHQVTQMGQEVILRCVPISNHLYFYWYRQILGQKVEFLVSFYNNEISEKSEIFDDQFSVERPDGSNFTLKIRSTKLEDSAMYFCASSEALVAGGRDIQYFGAGTRLSVL.

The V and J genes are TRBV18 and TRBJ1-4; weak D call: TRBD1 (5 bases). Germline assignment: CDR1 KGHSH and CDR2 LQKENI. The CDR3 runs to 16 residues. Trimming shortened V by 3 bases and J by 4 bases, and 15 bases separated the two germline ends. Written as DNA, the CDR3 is TGTGCCAGCTCACCCGGGACCGGGACTATTAATGAAAAACTGTTTTTT. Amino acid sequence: CASSPGTGTINEKLFF.

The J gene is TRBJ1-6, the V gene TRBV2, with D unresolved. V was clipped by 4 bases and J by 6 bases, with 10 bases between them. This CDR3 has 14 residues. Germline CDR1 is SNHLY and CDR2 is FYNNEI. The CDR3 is CASSAEGTNSPLHF. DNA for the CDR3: TGTGCCAGCAGTGCTGAGGGAACTAATTCACCCCTCCACTTT.